A single sample is the source of the 20 T cell receptor beta chains below, sequenced in a study of identical twins. TCRdb redid the calling of the 5' RACE reads with MiXCR, one entry per CDR3 protein. The table records 700,000 or so distinct CDR3 sequences, around 8.3% of them present only once. These data are also associated with another study on yellow fever vaccine responses in identical twins.

The sample consisted of PBMCs. The receptor set was obtained from a woman between 18 and 29 years old in good health.

This clonotype was counted a few times. The CDR3 region has the DNA TGTGCCAGCACCGACGGGACTAGCGATTACAATGAGCAGTTCTTC. Translating it yields CASTDGTSDYNEQFF. The J gene is TRBJ2-1, the V gene TRBV27, with 10 nucleotides matching TRBD2. This CDR3 contains 15 residues. The trim removed 7 bases at V and 4 bases at J, leaving 7 bases unmatched. The V gene's germline CDR1 is MNHEY and CDR2 SMNVEV (reference sequence).

A few counts support this clonotype. CDR3 amino acids: CSVEDPGKSYNEQFF. CDR3 DNA: TGCAGCGTTGAAGATCCGGGGAAATCCTACAATGAGCAGTTCTTC. The V call is TRBV29-1, the J call TRBJ2-1; perhaps TRBD2 as D (5 bases). The V gene lost 0 bases and the J gene lost 1 base, with 10 bases spanning the gap. The CDR3 runs 15 residues. Germline V gives CDR1 SQVTM, CDR2 ANQGSEA.

The table lists this clonotype with many counts. This chain connects TRBV11-2 to TRBJ2-3; D is perhaps TRBD2 (5 bases). Trimming took 1 base from V and 2 from J, leaving 7 bases between them. The CDR3 loop spans 14 amino acids. Germline lookup yields CDR1 SGHAT and CDR2 FQNNGV. CDR3 loop: CASSLGENTDTQYF. In DNA, the CDR3 is TGTGCCAGCAGCTTAGGGGAGAACACAGATACGCAGTATTTT.

This clonotype was picked up many times. The chain is built from TRBV6-5 and TRBJ2-1; D uncertain. The CDR3 runs 14 residues. Looked up from germline, CDR1 is MNHEY and CDR2 is SVGAGI. V gave up 2 bases and J gave up 4 bases, with 9 bases separating them. The CDR3 sequence: CASSYTLAYNEQFF. The CDR3 DNA reads as TGTGCCAGCAGTTACACACTGGCATACAATGAGCAGTTCTTC.

This CDR3 reads CASSERQLQETQYF. The DNA of the CDR3 is TGTGCCAGCAGCGAGAGACAGTTACAAGAGACCCAGTACTTC. The chain employs TRBV7-6 and TRBJ2-5; maybe TRBD1 (5 bases). CDR1 and CDR2 from the germline V gene are SGHVS and FNYEAQ. Trimming took 5 bases from V and 2 from J, leaving 12 bases between them. The CDR3 runs 14 residues.

In this sample, this clonotype turned up many times. The chain recombines TRBV7-8 with TRBJ2-3, with D maybe TRBD2 (6 bases). The V and J ends lost 5 bases and 2 bases respectively, with 11 bases between them. CDR3 length: 14 residues. In germline, CDR1 is SGHVS, CDR2 FQNEAQ. For the CDR3, the DNA is TGTGCCAGCAGCCTGAGGGAGGTCACAGATACGCAGTATTTT. It yields the protein CASSLREVTDTQYF.

This chain connects TRBV4-2 to TRBJ2-5; 7 bases are a match to TRBD2. This CDR3 is built from 16 residues. Per the germline V gene, CDR1 is LGHNA and CDR2 is YNFKEQ. After removal of 4 bases from V and 5 bases from J, the junction contained 13 bases not matched to a gene. CDR3 region: CASSPAWSGDWETQYF. The CDR3 bases are TGTGCCAGCAGCCCCGCGTGGAGCGGGGATTGGGAGACCCAGTACTTC.

This chain uses TRBV3-1 with TRBJ2-3, with 8 bases identical to TRBD2. J was trimmed by 2 bases and V by 0 bases; bases with no gene match: 7. Germline V gene lookup returns CDR1 LGHDT and CDR2 YNNKEL (reference sequence). CDR3 length: 17 amino acids. CDR3: CASSQDPRGGFTDTQYF. The CDR3, as DNA: TGTGCCAGCAGCCAAGATCCCCGGGGGGGCTTCACAGATACGCAGTATTTT.

J is TRBJ2-5 and V is TRBV6-2 or TRBV6-3; 12 bases map to TRBD2. This CDR3 spans 17 amino acids. V was clipped by 2 bases and J by 2 bases; unmatched bases: 6. Germline V gene lookup returns CDR1 MNHEY and CDR2 SVGEGT. CDR3 in amino acids: CASSYPTSGRPQETQYF. The CDR3 DNA follows: TGTGCCAGCAGTTACCCTACTAGCGGGAGGCCGCAAGAGACCCAGTACTTC.

This clonotype appeared many times. The chain is built from TRBV12-3 or TRBV12-4 and TRBJ1-5; D is ambiguous. The V end lost 3 bases, the J end lost 7 bases, and 7 bases lay between the germline ends. This CDR3 has 12 amino acids. CDR3 nucleotide sequence: TGTGCCAGCAGTTTCGGTAGGCAGCCCCAGCATTTT. Translation gives CASSFGRQPQHF.

The V and J genes are TRBV20-1 and TRBJ2-7; the D is unclear. The CDR3 is 16 amino acids. The ends were cut back, 3 bases at V and 0 bases at J, with 18 bases in the middle. Germline-derived CDR1 and CDR2 are DFQATT and SNEGSKA (reference sequence). In DNA, the CDR3 is TGCAGTGCTAGCACTCAATCTGTAGCTTTCTCCTACGAGCAGTACTTC. Its translation is CSASTQSVAFSYEQYF.

This clonotype was observed many times. The chain couples TRBV12-3 or TRBV12-4 to TRBJ1-1; 11 bases fit TRBD1. V was clipped by 6 bases and J by 5 bases; unmatched bases: 5. The CDR3 extends over 14 amino acids. CDR3 sequence reads: CASSGTGGETEAFF. CDR3 nucleotide sequence: TGTGCCAGCAGCGGGACAGGGGGAGAGACTGAAGCTTTCTTT.

J is TRBJ1-1 and V is TRBV18; TRBD1 matches at 10 bases. Germline lookup yields CDR1 KGHSH and CDR2 LQKENI. The ends lost 5 bases at V and 3 bases at J; junction bases unmatched: 3. The CDR3 is 14 residues long. CDR3 loop: CASSKGQGDTEAFF. The CDR3 DNA reads as TGTGCCAGCTCAAAAGGACAGGGGGACACTGAAGCTTTCTTT.

The genes are TRBV5-1 and TRBJ2-2, with 10 bases lining up with TRBD2. The trim removed 2 bases at V and 6 bases at J, leaving 4 bases unmatched. Looked up from germline, CDR1 is SGHRS and CDR2 is YFSETQ. This CDR3 is 15 amino acids long. CDR3 sequence reads: CASSFGLAAPGELFF. CDR3 bases: TGCGCCAGCAGCTTCGGACTAGCGGCCCCCGGGGAGCTGTTTTTT.

In this sample, this clonotype turned up many times. This rearrangement joins TRBV28 to TRBJ2-7; 13 nucleotides match TRBD2. With 3 bases clipped from V and 0 bases from J, the junction kept 8 bases outside the gene matches. CDR3 length: 18 residues. CDR1 and CDR2 from the germline V gene are MDHEN and SYDVKM. CDR3 nucleotide sequence: TGTGCCAGCAGTTTCCCACTAGCGGGAGGGCCTTACTCCTACGAGCAGTACTTC. This encodes CASSFPLAGGPYSYEQYF.

Remarks on this clonotype: A much larger clonotype is one base distant, so this may be a read error. The chain combines TRBV3-1 with TRBJ2-5; possibly TRBD1 for D (6 bases). V lost 5 bases and J 4 bases, leaving 17 bases between the germline ends. The germline CDR1 and CDR2 sequences are LGHDT and YNNKEL (reference sequence). This CDR3 is 15 amino acids long. This CDR3 reads CASSANTGPRETQYF. The CDR3 nucleotides read TGTGCCAGCAGCGCCAATACAGGGCCTAGAGAGACCCAGTACTTC.

The V gene is TRBV11-3, the J gene TRBJ2-1, with D possibly being TRBD1 (5 bases). The CDR3 is made up of 16 amino acids. V was clipped by 1 base and J by 3 bases, with 13 bases between them. CDR1 SGHNT and CDR2 YENEEA come from the germline V gene. CDR3 amino acids: CASSLVGQGGYNEQFF. For the CDR3, the DNA is TGTGCCAGCAGCTTAGTCGGGCAGGGTGGCTACAATGAGCAGTTCTTC.

This clonotype appeared a few times. The CDR3 protein is CASSLKGQSDEQYF. DNA of the CDR3: TGTGCCAGCAGCTTAAAAGGACAGAGCGACGAGCAGTACTTC. The J gene is TRBJ2-7, the V gene TRBV7-3; tentatively, D is TRBD1 (6 bases). The germline CDR1 and CDR2 sequences are SGHTA and FQGTGA. V lost 1 base and J lost 5, with 12 bases in between. The length of the CDR3 is 14 residues.

This clonotype was picked up many times. The V and J genes are TRBV27 and TRBJ1-2, with TRBD1 as a possible D gene (6 bases). The CDR3 has 13 amino acids. The germline V gene encodes CDR1 MNHEY and CDR2 SMNVEV (reference sequence). The V gene lost 3 bases and the J gene lost 2 bases, with 7 bases spanning the gap. DNA for the CDR3: TGTGCCAGCAGTTTCGGACAGAACTATGGCTACACCTTC. The encoded protein is CASSFGQNYGYTF.

This sequence joins TRBV9 and TRBJ2-7, with TRBD2 matching over 9 bases. Germline CDR1 reads SGDLS; CDR2 reads YYNGEE. With V trimmed by 4 bases and J by 6 bases, 5 bases remained unmatched. The CDR3 totals 13 residues. The chain's CDR3 is CASSLRREGEQYF. As DNA, the CDR3 is TGTGCCAGCAGCCTTAGGCGGGAGGGCGAGCAGTACTTC.